Listed below are T cell receptor beta chains from one sample, sequenced in a study of cytomegalovirus exposure and HLA in healthy donors. Repertoires were generated with immunoSEQ multiplex PCR, while TCRdb's copy carries only in-frame clones and drops some. The repertoire consists of tens of thousands of clones, with 77% occurring once and the leading ten covering 2.5% to 4%. The sequenced sample consisted of PBMCs. These receptor sequences come from a woman between 40 and 55 years old in good health and CMV-seropositive. CDR3s include the opening cysteine and the closing phenylalanine or tryptophan.

V gene,J gene,CDR3 protein
TRBV5-6,TRBJ2-7,CASSSYYEQYF
TRBV15,TRBJ1-4,CATSGQINEKLFF
TRBV7-9,TRBJ1-6,CASSAGLIYNSPLHF
TRBV10-3,TRBJ2-3,CAISRGGNTDTQYF
TRBV28,TRBJ2-2,CASGGGTGELFF
TRBV19,TRBJ2-2,CASSMALAGGQYTGELFF
TRBV4-1,TRBJ2-2,CASSQEGQASNTGELFF
TRBV27,TRBJ1-1,CASRLQGRGDTEAFF
TRBV28,TRBJ1-4,CASSQQGVKEKLFF
TRBV11-3,TRBJ1-1,CASSSGGWDTEAFF
TRBV7-9,TRBJ2-5,CSSSLAPGEPRETQYF
TRBV7-9,TRBJ2-1,CASYGTGYVNEQFF
TRBV7-3,TRBJ1-2,CASSLQGTGYTF
TRBV7-3,TRBJ1-6,CASSSRGYDNSPLHF
TRBV5-8,TRBJ2-3,CASSMGRARSTDTQYF
TRBV6-1,TRBJ2-1,CASRGAPYSYNEQFF
TRBV5-4,TRBJ2-5,CASSLGRQETQYF
TRBV29-1,TRBJ2-1,CSGAGGARYNEQFF
TRBV6-5,TRBJ1-6,CASSYQVSSYNSPLHF
TRBV5-1,TRBJ1-2,CASSPRQGANYGYTF
TRBV5-4,TRBJ2-2,CASSPPSGGPGELFF